This T cell receptor beta chain was documented in a study of identical twins. Study-wide findings and caveats: Zero-insertion analyses could be partly confounded by invariant MAIT and iNKT cells. Cross-sectional statistics underpinned the conclusions; the same donors were not followed. A lower insertion count was a feature of abundant cord blood beta clonotypes, with no such feature in memory repertoires.

Only healthy Caucasians were included as donors. A word on this clonotype: As yet, its antigen is unknown.

TCRdb analysed the 5' RACE reads with MiXCR anew, one entry per CDR3 protein. The data show 600,000 to 850,000 distinct CDR3 sequences, with about 20% seen just once and about 12% held by the top ten. These same data were also listed under a study on T cells expressing NK-cell markers.

The sequence came from a woman aged 18-29 years in good health. Sample: PBMCs.

The CDR3 sequence is CSARGAQGFFGYNEQFF. The CDR3 region has the DNA TGCAGTGCTAGAGGGGCGCAAGGCTTCTTCGGCTACAATGAGCAGTTCTTC. The chain recombines TRBV20-1 with TRBJ2-1; D is uncertain. Germline-derived CDR1 and CDR2 are DFQATT and SNEGSKA (reference sequence). The V end was cut by 1 base, the J end by 3 bases, with 19 bases between. This CDR3 region has 17 residues.